One sample yielded the 28 T cell receptor beta chains listed below, sequenced in a study of blood T cell repertoires in COVID-19. The assay was immunoSEQ multiplex PCR, and TCRdb's table has in-frame clones only and misses some. Of some 300,000 clones in the sample, over 90% were seen once. The sequenced material came from PBMCs or T cells enriched from blood (not recorded which). All receptors come from a woman aged 25 to 39 who had been exposed to COVID-19.

The chain links TRBV19 to TRBJ1-1, with TRBD1 matching 8 bases. Germline CDR1 LNHDA, CDR2 SQIVND (reference sequence). This CDR3 region has 19 residues. V lost 5 bases, J lost 0 bases, and 17 bases stayed unmatched. The CDR3 region has the DNA TGTGCCAGTAGTTTTCACCCGGACAGGGTGGGGAGCTTGAACACTGAAGCTTTCTTT. Translating it yields CASSFHPDRVGSLNTEAFF. Using reference TRBV19 and TRBJ1-1 for the parts outside the CDR3, the full variable domain is DGGITQSPKYLFRKEGQNVTLSCEQNLNHDAMYWYRQDPGQGLRLIYYSQIVNDFQKGDIAEGYSVSREKKESFPLTVTSAQKNPTAFYLCASSFHPDRVGSLNTEAFFGQGTRLTVV.

The chain carries TRBV6-2 or TRBV6-3 and TRBJ1-5; the D gene is possibly TRBD1 (5 bases). Germline CDR1 is MNHEY and CDR2 is SVGEGT. Trimming removed 6 bases from V and 5 bases from J, with 20 bases in between. The CDR3 spans 16 residues. In DNA, the CDR3 is TGTGCCAGCAGCCGGGGGGTCGGGGAGGGCGATCAGCCCCAGCATTTT. This codes for CASSRGVGEGDQPQHF.

This clone showed up just once. CDR3 DNA: TGTGCCAGCAGCACAAGTTATAGGGCAGGGGGCGCTCAGTACTTC. Translating it yields CASSTSYRAGGAQYF. The rearrangement links TRBV3-1 (or the pseudogene TRBV3-2) to TRBJ2-4; 8 bases map to TRBD1. The CDR3 has 15 residues. Germline CDR1 and CDR2: LGHDT and YNNKEL (reference sequence). V lost 5 bases to trimming and J lost 12 bases; unmatched junction nucleotides: 15.

V is TRBV10-1 and J is TRBJ2-7; 10 nucleotides line up with TRBD1. The CDR3 totals 13 residues. Germline-derived CDR1 and CDR2 are WNHNN and SYGVQD (reference sequence). After removal of 6 bases from V and 4 bases from J, the junction contained 3 bases not matched to a gene. Written as DNA, the CDR3 is TGCGCCAGCAGCAGGACAGGGGGGTACGAGCAGTACTTC. It encodes CASSRTGGYEQYF.

The V call is TRBV6-6, the J call TRBJ1-5; 8 bases match TRBD1. The junction had 8 bases not matched to a gene; V was cut back by 4 bases and J by 6 bases. The CDR3 runs to 15 residues. Germline assignment: CDR1 MNHNY and CDR2 SVGAGI (reference sequence). The CDR3 here is CASSSGQGARQPQHF. The CDR3 DNA reads TGTGCCAGCAGTTCCGGGCAGGGGGCGCGTCAGCCCCAGCATTTT.

The rearrangement uses TRBV18 and TRBJ1-1; no firm D call. V lost 2 bases to trimming and J lost 1 base, with 11 bases between them. The CDR3 is 15 residues long. Looked up from germline, CDR1 is KGHSH and CDR2 is LQKENI. CDR3 coding DNA: TGTGCCAGCTCACCAGGCGGAGGCGCGAACACTGAAGCTTTCTTT. Translated, it gives CASSPGGGANTEAFF.

The V call is TRBV2, the J call TRBJ1-1; 7 nucleotides match TRBD1. This CDR3 spans 16 amino acids. Germline loops: CDR1 SNHLY, CDR2 FYNNEI. The ends lost 4 bases at V and 8 bases at J; junction bases unmatched: 16. CDR3 region: CASSVSPDRASEEAFF. For the CDR3, the DNA is TGTGCCAGCAGTGTATCCCCCGACAGGGCAAGTGAGGAAGCTTTCTTT.

This clone was recorded once. This sequence joins TRBV6-5 and TRBJ2-1; weak D call: TRBD2 (5 bases). The V gene lost 1 base and the J gene lost 2 bases, with 9 bases spanning the gap. CDR3 length: 15 residues. In germline, CDR1 is MNHEY, CDR2 SVGAGI. The CDR3 reads CASSYWGVTYNEQFF. In DNA form, the CDR3 reads TGTGCCAGCAGTTACTGGGGAGTTACCTACAATGAGCAGTTCTTC.

This rearrangement joins TRBV3-1 (or the pseudogene TRBV3-2) to TRBJ1-2; 9 bases align to TRBD1. The CDR3 has 13 amino acids. CDR1 and CDR2 (germline): LGHDT, YNNKEL (reference sequence). V lost 7 bases, J lost 2 bases, and 2 bases stayed unmatched. The CDR3 sequence is CASNDRGNYGYTF. Here the CDR3 DNA reads TGTGCCAGCAACGACAGGGGGAACTATGGCTACACCTTC.

The chain employs TRBV28 and TRBJ1-5, with a weak D call TRBD1 (5 bases). CDR1 is MDHEN, CDR2 SYDVKM, per germline. Trimming cost V 6 bases and J 3 bases, with 9 bases left between them. CDR3 size: 13 residues. The CDR3 nucleotides read TGTGCCAGCAGGCGGGGGAACAATCAGCCCCAGCATTTT. Translated: CASRRGNNQPQHF.

The V and J genes are TRBV7-2 and TRBJ2-1; 8 nucleotides align to TRBD1. Trimming removed 5 bases from V and 4 bases from J; junction bases left unmatched: 10. The CDR3 has 16 amino acids. Germline-derived CDR1 and CDR2 are SGHTA and FQGNSA. The CDR3 nucleotides read TGTGCCAGCAGCCCAGGCCGTGGGACAGGATACAATGAGCAGTTCTTC. This sequence encodes CASSPGRGTGYNEQFF.

The V and J genes are TRBV9 and TRBJ2-5; possible D gene TRBD2, 5 bases. Germline V CDR1 and CDR2: SGDLS, YYNGEE. V lost 4 bases and J lost 4, with 20 bases in between. This CDR3 is 16 amino acids long. The CDR3 loop reads CASSPLGSTPPETQYF. The DNA for the CDR3 is TGTGCCAGCAGCCCCCTTGGGAGTACGCCCCCAGAGACCCAGTACTTC.

This chain uses TRBV4-2 with TRBJ2-5; 10 bases are shared with TRBD1. Germline trimming cut 2 bases from V and 4 bases from J; bases unmatched to any gene: 4. This CDR3 has 15 amino acids. Germline V lookup: CDR1 LGHNA, CDR2 YNFKEQ. The CDR3 region is CASSQPDRGRETQYF. The CDR3 DNA follows: TGTGCCAGCAGCCAACCCGACAGGGGGCGAGAGACCCAGTACTTC.

This sequence joins TRBV10-1 and TRBJ1-1, with D perhaps matching TRBD1 (6 bases). Trimming stripped 8 bases from V and 1 base from J, with 20 bases between. The germline CDR1 and CDR2 sequences are WNHNN and SYGVQD (reference sequence). The CDR3 runs to 16 residues. CDR3 sequence reads: CASPKSGGARNTEAFF. The CDR3 DNA reads TGCGCCAGCCCTAAATCCGGGGGGGCGAGGAACACTGAAGCTTTCTTT.

The chain combines TRBV9 with TRBJ2-7; maybe TRBD1 (6 bases). Looked up from germline, CDR1 is SGDLS and CDR2 is YYNGEE. Trimming took off 4 bases at V and 0 bases at J, with 14 bases between the two ends. The CDR3 has 15 amino acids. The CDR3 spells CASSLGHLSSYEQYF. The CDR3 nucleotides read TGTGCCAGCAGCCTGGGACACTTGAGCTCCTACGAGCAGTACTTC.

This clone was counted only a few times. The V and J genes are TRBV5-4 and TRBJ1-1, with TRBD1 as a possible D gene (6 bases). Germline CDR1 is SGHNT and CDR2 is YYREEE (reference sequence). Trimming cost V 5 bases and J 4 bases, with 21 bases left between them. This CDR3 has 16 amino acids. CDR3 DNA sequence: TGTGCCAGCAGTTCCGGGGGGGGGCAACGCGCCACTGAAGCTTTCTTT. Translation gives CASSSGGGQRATEAFF.

The chain combines TRBV6-5 with TRBJ2-2; 9 nucleotides align to TRBD2. The junction had 7 bases not matched to a gene; V was cut back by 5 bases and J by 6 bases. The germline gives CDR1 MNHEY, CDR2 SVGAGI. The length of the CDR3 is 15 residues. In nucleotides, the CDR3 is TGTGCCAGCAGTACTCTTAGCGGGGGAGCCGGGGAGCTGTTTTTT. This sequence encodes CASSTLSGGAGELFF.

The chain links TRBV5-5 to TRBJ2-7; D perhaps matches TRBD2 (5 bases). Germline CDR1 is SGHKS and CDR2 is YYEKEE (reference sequence). There are 14 residues in the CDR3. V was pared by 2 bases and J by 7 bases, with 16 bases between. This chain's CDR3 is CASSFPAGTGEQYF. CDR3 nucleotides: TGTGCCAGCAGCTTCCCGGCGGGCACGGGGGAGCAGTACTTC.

The chain carries TRBV7-9 and TRBJ1-4, with D maybe TRBD1 (6 bases). Germline values: CDR1 SEHNR, CDR2 FQNEAQ (reference sequence). The CDR3 sequence is 14 residues long. The V and J ends lost 4 bases and 8 bases respectively, with 14 bases between them. Here the CDR3 reads CASSSTRGTEKLFF. CDR3 nucleotides: TGTGCCAGCAGCTCGACCAGGGGAACGGAAAAACTGTTTTTT.

As to this clone: Within the sample, other DNA sequences also encode this same CDR3. The gene calls are TRBV7-3 and TRBJ2-3; 10 bases align to TRBD2. The CDR3 has 14 amino acids. The V gene's germline CDR1 is SGHTA and CDR2 FQGTGA. Trimming cost V 5 bases and J 6 bases; bases outside gene matches: 5. CDR3: CASSPSGGGDTQYF. CDR3 nucleotides: TGTGCCAGCAGCCCTAGCGGGGGCGGGGATACGCAGTATTTT.

The chain combines TRBV9 with TRBJ2-1; D is undetermined. This CDR3 is built from 18 residues. With 1 base removed from V and 0 bases from J, the gap between germline ends came to 17 bases. The germline V gene has CDR1 SGDLS and CDR2 YYNGEE. The CDR3 DNA is TGTGCCAGCAGCGTAAGGTCGCACCAACGGAGCTCCTACAATGAGCAGTTCTTC. Translated: CASSVRSHQRSSYNEQFF.

V gene TRBV5-1 combines with J gene TRBJ1-2, with 7 positions matching TRBD1. V lost 2 bases, J lost 3 bases, and 4 bases stayed unmatched. Per the germline V gene, CDR1 is SGHRS and CDR2 is YFSETQ. The CDR3 covers 14 residues. The DNA of the CDR3 is TGCGCCAGCAGCTTAAGACAGGGCGACTATGGCTACACCTTC. It encodes CASSLRQGDYGYTF.

This chain connects TRBV6-5 to TRBJ1-2; the match to TRBD1 covers 7 bases. Trimming took 6 bases from V and 2 from J; bases not matched to a gene: 6. The CDR3 consists of 14 residues. From germline, CDR1 is MNHEY and CDR2 SVGAGI. This chain's CDR3 is CASRMDRPNYGYTF. The CDR3 DNA is TGTGCCAGCAGGATGGACAGGCCCAACTATGGCTACACCTTC.

The chain is built from TRBV19 and TRBJ1-5; 10 nucleotides agree with TRBD1. Germline CDR1 reads LNHDA; CDR2 reads SQIVND (reference sequence). CDR3 length: 17 residues. Germline trimming cut 7 bases from V and 4 bases from J; bases unmatched to any gene: 13. The chain's CDR3 is CASTRFATGGRNQPQHF. The CDR3 nucleotides are TGTGCCAGTACCCGGTTCGCGACAGGGGGCCGTAATCAGCCCCAGCATTTT.

V usage is TRBV11-3 and J usage is TRBJ2-5, with a weak D call TRBD2 (7 bases). The CDR3 sequence is 16 residues long. V was clipped by 1 base and J by 0 bases, with 12 bases between them. Germline V gene data show CDR1 as SGHNT and CDR2 as YENEEA. CDR3 nucleotide sequence: TGTGCCAGCAGCTTAGGGGCGGGGGCGCACCAAGAGACCCAGTACTTC. Its protein is CASSLGAGAHQETQYF.

This clone has more than one count but fewer than ten. The CDR3 spells CASSLNLAGGPSTDTQYF. The CDR3 DNA follows: TGTGCCAGCAGCTTAAATCTAGCGGGGGGGCCGAGCACAGATACGCAGTATTTT. The chain links TRBV13 to TRBJ2-3, with 12 positions matching TRBD2. Germline V gene sequence: CDR1 PRHDT, CDR2 FYEKMQ (reference sequence). CDR3 length: 18 residues. V shed 2 bases and J 0 bases; nucleotides not matched to a gene: 6.

V usage is TRBV6-5 and J usage is TRBJ1-1; D might be TRBD1 (5 bases). The CDR3 totals 14 residues. The germline V and J ends were trimmed by 7 bases and 1 base, with 13 bases remaining between them. Germline assignment: CDR1 MNHEY and CDR2 SVGAGI. The CDR3 sequence is CASIAVGGNTEAFF. In DNA, the CDR3 is TGTGCCAGCATTGCAGTGGGGGGGAACACTGAAGCTTTCTTT.

The sample holds one count of this clone. The J gene is TRBJ1-5, the V gene TRBV2, with D uncertain. V was pared by 1 base and J by 5 bases, with 12 bases between. The CDR3 is made up of 15 amino acids. Germline loops: CDR1 SNHLY, CDR2 FYNNEI. This chain's CDR3 is CASSEGRSTYQPQHF. The CDR3 DNA is TGTGCCAGCAGTGAAGGGCGGAGCACCTATCAGCCCCAGCATTTT.